This TCR beta chain was documented in a study of blood T cells in healthy people across ages. Study at large: About one barcoded beta molecule per two T cells was the capture yield of template switching. Broader study findings: Both higher diversity and more naive CD4+ cells marked long-lived donors when set against aged donors. Using unsorted PBMCs precluded a conclusive naive versus antigen-experienced comparison.

This CDR3 spans 11 amino acids. With 8 bases clipped from V and 9 bases from J, the junction kept 5 bases outside the gene matches. Germline CDR1 SQVTM, CDR2 ANQGSEA. Total RNA, at least 5 micrograms per sample, came from PBMCs. With a J-beta primer mix and a sample-barcoded 5' primer, a second PCR ran roughly 6 to 11 cycles. TCRdb passed the 5' RACE reads through MiXCR, listing each CDR3 protein once. The table records around 600,000 distinct CDR3 sequences, around half of them present only once. This clonotype has only a few counts. What it recognizes is unknown. The sequence was obtained from a man older than 75 in good health. This rearrangement joins TRBV29-1 to TRBJ2-1, with 9 bases aligning to TRBD1. Sequencing used blood. CDR3 region: CSQRQGVEQFF. The CDR3 DNA reads TGCAGCCAAAGACAGGGGGTTGAGCAGTTCTTC.